A selection of T cell receptor beta chains follows, all from one sample in a study of PD-1 blockade in classical Hodgkin lymphoma. Repertoires were generated with immunoSEQ multiplex PCR, while TCRdb's copy carries only in-frame clones and drops some. The sample holds 23,000 or so clones, roughly 76% seen once. Sequenced here: peripheral blood mononuclear cells (PBMCs), sampled before the fourth cycle of nivolumab. These receptors originate from a human donor with classical Hodgkin lymphoma. CDR3s include the opening cysteine and the closing phenylalanine or tryptophan. A D gene is named only where the DNA matches it firmly. For some rows the clone size is stated as once, few or many, or as a class when expanded; others skip it.

size	D	J	length	V	DNA	CDR3
.	TRBD1	TRBJ2-1	14	TRBV10-3	TGTGCCATCAGGGAAACGACAGGGCACAATGAGCAGTTCTTC	CAIRETTGHNEQFF
.	.	TRBJ1-5	14	TRBV10-2	TGCGCCAGCAGCATTAAGGGGTCGGGTCAGCCCCAGCATTTT	CASSIKGSGQPQHF
.	TRBD1	TRBJ2-2	15	TRBV5-6	TGTGCCAGCAGCTTGGGGCAGGGGGCAACCGGGGAGCTGTTTTTT	CASSLGQGATGELFF
.	.	TRBJ2-2	15	TRBV18	TGTGCCAGCTCACCACTGGAGGGGGTCGGCGGGGAGCTGTTTTTT	CASSPLEGVGGELFF
.	.	TRBJ2-5	15	TRBV7-9	TGTGCCAGCAGCGCGCACCTTGGTGCCCAAGAGACCCAGTACTTC	CASSAHLGAQETQYF
.	.	TRBJ1-1	11	TRBV28	TGTGCCAGCAGCGGGAACACTGAAGCTTTCTTT	CASSGNTEAFF
.	.	TRBJ1-4	16	TRBV7-9	TGTGCCAGCAGCCCTGATCGTATAGGGTGGGGTGAAAAACTGTTTTTT	CASSPDRIGWGEKLFF
.	.	TRBJ2-2	13	TRBV18	TGTGCCAGCTCACCAAAGAACACCGGGGAGCTGTTTTTT	CASSPKNTGELFF
few	TRBD2	TRBJ2-3	14	TRBV6-4	TGTGCCAGCAGTGGGACTAGCGGGGCAGATACGCAGTATTTT	CASSGTSGADTQYF
.	.	TRBJ2-5	15	TRBV28	TGTGCCAGCAGTCCCGAGAGGACCGCTAAAGAGACCCAGTACTTC	CASSPERTAKETQYF
few	.	TRBJ2-5	13	TRBV6-1	TGTGCCAGCAGTGGCACAGGGTGGGAGACCCAGTACTTC	CASSGTGWETQYF
few	TRBD2	TRBJ2-3	15	TRBV6-5	TGTGCCAGCAGTTCCTTAGCGGGGAGCACAGATACGCAGTATTTT	CASSSLAGSTDTQYF
.	TRBD2	TRBJ2-3	11	TRBV10-2	TGCGCCAGCGGGGGGGGAGATACGCAGTATTTT	CASGGGDTQYF
.	TRBD1	TRBJ2-5	15	TRBV5-8	TGTGCCAGCAGCTTAAGGCAGGGGGCAATAGAGACCCAGTACTTC	CASSLRQGAIETQYF
.	.	TRBJ2-3	14	TRBV5-1	TGCGCCAGCAGCTTGCCAGCTAGCACAGATACGCAGTATTTT	CASSLPASTDTQYF
.	TRBD1	TRBJ1-6	13	TRBV27	TGTGCCAGCAGTCCTGACAGGGGATCACCCCTCCACTTT	CASSPDRGSPLHF
.	.	TRBJ2-7	11	TRBV6-1	TGTGCCAGCACCAGGGCATACGAGCAGTACTTC	CASTRAYEQYF
.	.	TRBJ1-3	14	TRBV5-1	TGCGCCAGCAGCTTGGATACCCCTGGAAACACCATATATTTT	CASSLDTPGNTIYF
once	.	TRBJ1-4	15	TRBV28	TGTGCCAGCAGTTTAGTACCGACACCCCTCGAAAAACTGTTTTTT	CASSLVPTPLEKLFF
.	.	TRBJ1-1	12	TRBV28	TGTGCCAGCAGTCGCGGACCGTCTGAAGCTTTCTTT	CASSRGPSEAFF
.	.	TRBJ1-2	12	TRBV7-9	TGTGCCAGCAGCATACAGGGTTATGGCTACACCTTC	CASSIQGYGYTF
few	.	TRBJ1-2	15	TRBV4-1	TGCGCCAGCAGCTCTGGGGGGGGGTTCAACTATGGCTACACCTTC	CASSSGGGFNYGYTF
few	.	TRBJ1-1	14	TRBV11-2	TGTGCCAGCAGTTACTGGGGGGAAAAAGCTGAAGCTTTCTTT	CASSYWGEKAEAFF
few	.	TRBJ1-6	13	TRBV6-5	TGTGCCAGCAGTTACTCAAGGGATTCACCCCTCCACTTT	CASSYSRDSPLHF
.	.	TRBJ2-1	15	TRBV5-4	TGTGCCAGCAGCCAGAAACGATCGACGTACAATGAGCAGTTCTTC	CASSQKRSTYNEQFF
once	.	TRBJ2-1	11	TRBV6-1	TGTGCCAGCAGTTACGGATTTGAGCAGTTCTTC	CASSYGFEQFF
once	.	TRBJ2-3	19	TRBV7-8	TGTGCCAGCAGCCCTTCTCAATTACTTCAGACCTATAGCACAGATACGCAGTATTTT	CASSPSQLLQTYSTDTQYF
.	TRBD1	TRBJ2-2	15	TRBV6-5	TGTGCCAGCTCACAGGACAGGGCGAGCACCGGGGAGCTGTTTTTT	CASSQDRASTGELFF
.	.	TRBJ2-2	13	TRBV11-2	TGTGCCAGCAGAGAGTCACTCACCGGGGAGCTGTTTTTT	CASRESLTGELFF